The clone carrying this T cell receptor (beta chain) was seen just once. This sample is part of a study of T cell changes during pregnancy in multiple sclerosis. The method was immunoSEQ multiplex PCR; TCRdb's version includes in-frame clones alone and lacks a portion of them. The sample shows about 73,000 clones, 85% to 90% of them seen only once. Trimming removed 4 bases at V and 11 bases at J, with 14 bases between. The germline CDR1 and CDR2 sequences are MNHEY and SVGAGI. The length of the CDR3 is 12 residues. This specimen consisted of peripheral blood, obtained after pregnancy. The V and J genes are TRBV6-5 and TRBJ1-1; tentative D call: TRBD1 (6 bases). The sequence derives from a female donor in good health, enrolled as a control in a pregnancy study. The CDR3 loop reads CASSSPAQGAFF. CDR3 DNA: TGTGCCAGCAGTTCACCTGCTCAGGGGGCTTTCTTT.